The present T cell receptor (beta chain) was sequenced within a study of T cell responses to AZD1222 COVID-19 vaccine. On the study more broadly: Analyses pooled second doses at about 4 or about 12 weeks.

The method was immunoSEQ multiplex PCR; TCRdb's version includes in-frame clones alone and lacks a portion of them. The sample carries 110,000 or so clones, about nine tenths recorded once. Germline values: CDR1 GTSNPN, CDR2 SVGIG (reference sequence). Trimming took off 0 bases at V and 8 bases at J, with 19 bases between the two ends. The CDR3 length is 16 residues. Whole-study findings and limits: Females made up more of the donors, who were largely white British, and clonal diversity may have come out too low. Among spike-specific TCRs, nearly half reportedly target unmutated variant regions. Repertoire samples came only from after the peak T cell response.

As concerns this clone: Its matching antigen is unknown. The same CDR3 can be traced to other DNA sequences in this sample.

V is TRBV30 and J is TRBJ2-2; D is unresolved. The sequence was collected from an adult in good health. The sample was peripheral blood, taken on day 0 of AZD1222 vaccination. The CDR3 DNA is TGTGCCTGGAGTGTACTTAACACTGCCTCTCCGGGGGAGCTGTTTTTT. This translates into CAWSVLNTASPGELFF. Using reference TRBV30 and TRBJ2-2 for the parts outside the CDR3, the full variable domain is SQTIHQWPATLVQPVGSPLSLECTVEGTSNPNLYWYRQAAGRGLQLLFYSVGIGQISSEVPQNLSASRPQDRQFILSSKKLLLSDSGFYLCAWSVLNTASPGELFFGEGSRLTVL.